The sequence of this TCR beta chain was determined in a study of early T cells in non-severe SARS-CoV-2 infection. Across the whole study: Sequenced bulk RNA came from whole blood that was unsorted, and chains were unpaired. Study conclusions and caveats: Clonotype matching in VDJdb favored anti-spike CD8 responses and did not capture private and CD4 specificities.

Trimming shortened V by 5 bases and J by 4 bases, and 15 bases separated the two germline ends. The CDR3 extends over 15 amino acids. Per germline, CDR1 MNHEY and CDR2 SVGEGT. Researchers attached unique molecular identifiers to individual cDNA molecules. TCRdb ran MiXCR on the 5' RACE reads and lists one entry per CDR3 protein. The sample has tens of thousands of distinct CDR3 sequences, 4.7% seen once; the top ten hold just under 8%. This clonotype was found many times. As yet, its antigen is unknown. The sequence came from an adult who was a healthcare worker with PCR-confirmed SARS-CoV-2 infection or an uninfected control (not recorded which). Sequencing used whole blood. The chain carries TRBV6-2 or TRBV6-3 and TRBJ2-1; D gene unclear. The CDR3 loop reads CASSKLRSRYNEQFF. The CDR3, as DNA: TGTGCCAGCAGTAAACTCCGCAGTCGATACAATGAGCAGTTCTTC.